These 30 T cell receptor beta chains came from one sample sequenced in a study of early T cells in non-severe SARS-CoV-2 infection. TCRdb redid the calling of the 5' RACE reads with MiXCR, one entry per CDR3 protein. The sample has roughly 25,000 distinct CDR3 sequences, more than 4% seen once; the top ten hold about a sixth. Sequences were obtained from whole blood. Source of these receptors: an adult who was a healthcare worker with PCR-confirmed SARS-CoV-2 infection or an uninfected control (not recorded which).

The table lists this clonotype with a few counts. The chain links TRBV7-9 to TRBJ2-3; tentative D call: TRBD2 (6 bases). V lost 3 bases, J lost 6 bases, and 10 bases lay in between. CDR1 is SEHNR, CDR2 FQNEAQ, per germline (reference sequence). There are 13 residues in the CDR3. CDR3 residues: CASSLEGTDTQYF. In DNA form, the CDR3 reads TGTGCCAGCAGCTTGGAGGGGACGGATACGCAGTATTTT.

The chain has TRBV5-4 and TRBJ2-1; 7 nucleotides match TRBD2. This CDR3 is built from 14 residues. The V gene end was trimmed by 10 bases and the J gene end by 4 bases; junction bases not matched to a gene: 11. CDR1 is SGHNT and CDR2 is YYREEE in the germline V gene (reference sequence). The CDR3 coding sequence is TGTGCCGCGAGTCCTAGCGGATTGTACAATGAGCAGTTCTTC. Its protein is CAASPSGLYNEQFF.

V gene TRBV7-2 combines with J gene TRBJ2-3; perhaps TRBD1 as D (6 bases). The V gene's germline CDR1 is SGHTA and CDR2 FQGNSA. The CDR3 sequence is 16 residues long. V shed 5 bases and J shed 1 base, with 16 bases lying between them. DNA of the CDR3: TGTGCCAGCAGCCGGACCGGGACACTTGGCACAGATACGCAGTATTTT. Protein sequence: CASSRTGTLGTDTQYF. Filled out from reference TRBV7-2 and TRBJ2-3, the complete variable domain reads GAGVSQSPSNKVTEKGKDVELRCDPISGHTALYWYRQSLGQGLEFLIYFQGNSAPDKSGLPSDRFSAERTGGSVSTLTIQRTQQEDSAVYLCASSRTGTLGTDTQYFGPGTRLTVL.

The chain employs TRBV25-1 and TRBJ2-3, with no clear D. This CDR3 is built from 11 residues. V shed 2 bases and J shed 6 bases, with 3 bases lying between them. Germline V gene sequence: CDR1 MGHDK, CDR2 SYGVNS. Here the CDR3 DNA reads TGTGCCAGCAGTGAAATCGATACGCAGTATTTT. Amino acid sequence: CASSEIDTQYF.

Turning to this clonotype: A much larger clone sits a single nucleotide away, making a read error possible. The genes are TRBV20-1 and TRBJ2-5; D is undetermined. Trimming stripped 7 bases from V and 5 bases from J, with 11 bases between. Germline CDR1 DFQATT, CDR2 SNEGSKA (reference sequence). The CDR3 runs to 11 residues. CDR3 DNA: TGCAGTGTCCACTCGCGGGAGACCCAGTACTTC. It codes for CSVHSRETQYF.

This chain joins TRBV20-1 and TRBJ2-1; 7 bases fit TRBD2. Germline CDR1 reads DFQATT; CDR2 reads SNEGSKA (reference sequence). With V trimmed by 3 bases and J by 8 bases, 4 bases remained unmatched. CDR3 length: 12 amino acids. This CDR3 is CSASGGGDEQFF. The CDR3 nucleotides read TGCAGTGCTAGCGGGGGAGGGGATGAGCAGTTCTTC.

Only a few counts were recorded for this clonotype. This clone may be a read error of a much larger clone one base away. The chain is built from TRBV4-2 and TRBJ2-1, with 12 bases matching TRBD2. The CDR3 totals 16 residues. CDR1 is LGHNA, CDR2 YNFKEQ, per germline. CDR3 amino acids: CANSQLAGGSYNEQFF. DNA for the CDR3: TGTGCCAACAGCCAACTAGCGGGAGGCTCCTACAATGAGCAGTTCTTC.

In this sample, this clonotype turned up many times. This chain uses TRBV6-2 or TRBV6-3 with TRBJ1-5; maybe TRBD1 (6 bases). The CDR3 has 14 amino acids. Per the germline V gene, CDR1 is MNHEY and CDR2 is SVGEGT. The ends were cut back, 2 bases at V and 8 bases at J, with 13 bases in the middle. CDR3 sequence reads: CASSYTGSGKPQHF. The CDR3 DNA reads TGTGCCAGCAGTTACACAGGGTCTGGCAAGCCCCAGCATTTT.

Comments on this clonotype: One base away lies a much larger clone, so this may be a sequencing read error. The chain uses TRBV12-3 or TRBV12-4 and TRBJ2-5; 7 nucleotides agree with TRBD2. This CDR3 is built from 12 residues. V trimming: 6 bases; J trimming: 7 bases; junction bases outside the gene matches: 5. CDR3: CASRREFGTQYF. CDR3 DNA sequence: TGTGCCAGCAGGCGGGAGTTTGGGACCCAGTACTTC.

The CDR3 region is CSVEPPRDRAGETQYF. CDR3 sequence (DNA): TGCAGCGTTGAACCACCTCGGGACAGGGCAGGAGAGACCCAGTACTTC. This sequence joins TRBV29-1 and TRBJ2-5; 9 bases line up with TRBD1. V dropped 2 bases and J dropped 4; count of bases not matched to a gene: 11. This CDR3 is 16 amino acids long. CDR1 SQVTM and CDR2 ANQGSEA come from the germline V gene.

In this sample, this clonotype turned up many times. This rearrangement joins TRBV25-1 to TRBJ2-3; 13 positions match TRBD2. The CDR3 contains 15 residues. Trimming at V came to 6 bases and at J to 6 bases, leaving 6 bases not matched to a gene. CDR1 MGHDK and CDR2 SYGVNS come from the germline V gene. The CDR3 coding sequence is TGTGCCAGCAGGGGACTAGCGGGGCGGAGGGATACGCAGTATTTT. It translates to CASRGLAGRRDTQYF.

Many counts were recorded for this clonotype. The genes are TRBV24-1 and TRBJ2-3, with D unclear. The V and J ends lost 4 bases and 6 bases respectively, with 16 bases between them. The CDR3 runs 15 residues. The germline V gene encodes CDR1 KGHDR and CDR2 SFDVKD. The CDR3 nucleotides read TGTGCCACCAGTGACCGATCAAGCCGGGCCGATACGCAGTATTTT. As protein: CATSDRSSRADTQYF.

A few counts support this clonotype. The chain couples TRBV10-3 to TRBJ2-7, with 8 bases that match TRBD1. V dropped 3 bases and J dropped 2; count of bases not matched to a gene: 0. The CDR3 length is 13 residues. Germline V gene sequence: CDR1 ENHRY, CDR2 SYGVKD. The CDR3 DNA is TGTGCCATCAGTGACAGGGGGCCCTACGAGCAGTACTTC. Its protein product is CAISDRGPYEQYF.

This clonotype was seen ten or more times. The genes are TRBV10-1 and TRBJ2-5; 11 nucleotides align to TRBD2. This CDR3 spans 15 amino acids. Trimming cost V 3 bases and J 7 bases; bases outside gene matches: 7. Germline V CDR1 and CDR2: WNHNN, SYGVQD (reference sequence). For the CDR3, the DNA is TGCGCCAGCAGTGAACTAGCGGGAGCAGGTGGGACCCAGTACTTC. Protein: CASSELAGAGGTQYF.

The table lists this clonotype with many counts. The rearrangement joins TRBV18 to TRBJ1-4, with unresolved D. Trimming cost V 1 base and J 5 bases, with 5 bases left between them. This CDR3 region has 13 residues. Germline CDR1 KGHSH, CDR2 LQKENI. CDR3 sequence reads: CASSPQANEKLFF. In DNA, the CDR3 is TGTGCCAGCTCACCACAGGCCAATGAAAAACTGTTTTTT.

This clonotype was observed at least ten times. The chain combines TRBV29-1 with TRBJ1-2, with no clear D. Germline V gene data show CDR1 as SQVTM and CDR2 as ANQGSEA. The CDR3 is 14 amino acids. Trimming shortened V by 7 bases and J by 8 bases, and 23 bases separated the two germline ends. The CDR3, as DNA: TGCAGCGCGAGGGTGGCGGGAACGGCTGTAGGCTACACCTTC. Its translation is CSARVAGTAVGYTF.

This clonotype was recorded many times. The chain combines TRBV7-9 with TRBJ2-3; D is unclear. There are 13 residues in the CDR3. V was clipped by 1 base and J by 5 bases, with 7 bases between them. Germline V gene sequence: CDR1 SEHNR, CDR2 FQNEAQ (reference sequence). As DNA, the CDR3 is TGTGCCAGCAGCTTAGAGGGTATAGATACGCAGTATTTT. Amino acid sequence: CASSLEGIDTQYF.

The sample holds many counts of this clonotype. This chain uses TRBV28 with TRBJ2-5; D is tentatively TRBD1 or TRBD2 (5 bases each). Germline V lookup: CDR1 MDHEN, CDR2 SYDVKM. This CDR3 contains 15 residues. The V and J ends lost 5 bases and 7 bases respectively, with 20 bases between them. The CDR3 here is CASSTPTVPRGTQYF. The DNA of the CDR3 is TGTGCCAGCAGTACCCCGACAGTCCCTCGGGGGACCCAGTACTTC. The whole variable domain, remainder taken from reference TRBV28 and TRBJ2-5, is DVKVTQSSRYLVKRTGEKVFLECVQDMDHENMFWYRQDPGLGLRLIYFSYDVKMKEKGDIPEGYSVSREKKERFSLILESASTNQTSMYLCASSTPTVPRGTQYFGPGTRLLVL.

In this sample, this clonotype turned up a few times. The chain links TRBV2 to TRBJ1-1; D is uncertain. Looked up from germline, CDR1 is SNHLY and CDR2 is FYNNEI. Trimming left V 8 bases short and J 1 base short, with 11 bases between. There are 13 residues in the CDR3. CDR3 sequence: CASGSNPNTEAFF. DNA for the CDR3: TGTGCCAGCGGGTCGAATCCGAACACTGAAGCTTTCTTT.

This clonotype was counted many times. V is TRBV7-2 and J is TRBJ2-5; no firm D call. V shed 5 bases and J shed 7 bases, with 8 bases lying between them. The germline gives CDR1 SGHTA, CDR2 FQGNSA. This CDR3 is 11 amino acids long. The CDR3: CASSESRTQYF. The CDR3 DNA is TGTGCCAGCAGCGAGTCGAGGACCCAGTACTTC.

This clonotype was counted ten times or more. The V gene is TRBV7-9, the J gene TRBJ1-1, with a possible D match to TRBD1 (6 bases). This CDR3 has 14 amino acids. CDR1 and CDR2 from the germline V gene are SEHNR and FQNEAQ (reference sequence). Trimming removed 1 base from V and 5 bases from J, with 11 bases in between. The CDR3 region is CASSLVGGWTEAFF. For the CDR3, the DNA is TGTGCCAGCAGCTTAGTAGGGGGTTGGACTGAAGCTTTCTTT.

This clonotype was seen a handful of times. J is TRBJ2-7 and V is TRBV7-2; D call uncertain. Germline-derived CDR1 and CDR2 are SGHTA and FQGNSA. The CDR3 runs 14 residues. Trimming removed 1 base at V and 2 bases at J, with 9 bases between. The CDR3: CASSLVGPTYEQYF. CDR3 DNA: TGTGCCAGCAGCTTAGTGGGCCCGACCTACGAGCAGTACTTC.

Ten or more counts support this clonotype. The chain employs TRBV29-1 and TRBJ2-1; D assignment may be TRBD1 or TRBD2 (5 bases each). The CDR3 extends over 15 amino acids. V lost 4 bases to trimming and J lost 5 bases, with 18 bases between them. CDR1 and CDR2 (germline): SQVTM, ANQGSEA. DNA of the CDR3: TGCAGCGTTGGGAGTGGGGACCTTGTCGACAATGAGCAGTTCTTC. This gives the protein CSVGSGDLVDNEQFF.

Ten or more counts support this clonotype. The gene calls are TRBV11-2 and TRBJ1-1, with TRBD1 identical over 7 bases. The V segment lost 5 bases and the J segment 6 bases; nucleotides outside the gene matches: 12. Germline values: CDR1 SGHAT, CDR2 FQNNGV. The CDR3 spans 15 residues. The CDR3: CASSDRQGGRAEAFF. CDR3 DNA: TGTGCCAGCAGCGACAGACAGGGAGGGCGCGCTGAAGCTTTCTTT.

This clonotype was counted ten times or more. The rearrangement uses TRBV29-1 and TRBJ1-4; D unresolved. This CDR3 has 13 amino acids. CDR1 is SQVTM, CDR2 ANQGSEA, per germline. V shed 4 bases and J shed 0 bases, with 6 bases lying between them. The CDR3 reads CSVGGATNEKLFF. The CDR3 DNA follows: TGCAGCGTTGGAGGTGCAACTAATGAAAAACTGTTTTTT. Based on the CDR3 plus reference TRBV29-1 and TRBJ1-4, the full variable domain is SAVISQKPSRDICQRGTSLTIQCQVDSQVTMMFWYRQQPGQSLTLIATANQGSEATYESGFVIDKFPISRPNLTFSTLTVSNMSPEDSSIYLCSVGGATNEKLFFGSGTQLSVL.

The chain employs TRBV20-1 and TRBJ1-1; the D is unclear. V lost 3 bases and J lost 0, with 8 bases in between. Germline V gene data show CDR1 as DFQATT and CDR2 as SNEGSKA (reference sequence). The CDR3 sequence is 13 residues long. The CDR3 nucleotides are TGCAGTGCTAGGGCGAGCATGAACACTGAAGCTTTCTTT. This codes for CSARASMNTEAFF.

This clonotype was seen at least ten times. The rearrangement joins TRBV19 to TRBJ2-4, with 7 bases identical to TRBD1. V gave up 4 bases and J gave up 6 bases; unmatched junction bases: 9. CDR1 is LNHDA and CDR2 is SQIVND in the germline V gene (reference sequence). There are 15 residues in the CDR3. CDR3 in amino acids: CASSNRGADGNIQYF. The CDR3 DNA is TGTGCCAGTAGTAACAGGGGTGCGGATGGAAACATTCAGTACTTC.

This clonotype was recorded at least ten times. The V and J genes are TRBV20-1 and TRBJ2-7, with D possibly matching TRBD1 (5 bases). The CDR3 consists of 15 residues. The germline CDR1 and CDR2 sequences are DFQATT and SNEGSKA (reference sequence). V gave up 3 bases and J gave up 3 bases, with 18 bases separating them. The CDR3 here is CSARAWGKAVYEQYF. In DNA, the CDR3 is TGCAGTGCTAGGGCGTGGGGCAAGGCTGTCTACGAGCAGTACTTC.

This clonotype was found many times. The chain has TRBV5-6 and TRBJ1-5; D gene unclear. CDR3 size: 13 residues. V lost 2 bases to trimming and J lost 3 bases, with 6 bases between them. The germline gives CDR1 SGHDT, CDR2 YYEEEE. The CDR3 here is CASSFSPNQPQHF. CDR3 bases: TGTGCCAGCAGCTTCAGCCCCAATCAGCCCCAGCATTTT.

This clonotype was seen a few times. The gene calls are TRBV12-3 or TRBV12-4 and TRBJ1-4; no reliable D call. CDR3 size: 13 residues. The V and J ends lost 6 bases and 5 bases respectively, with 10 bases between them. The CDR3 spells CASSLKANEKLFF. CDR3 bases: TGTGCCAGCAGCCTAAAGGCGAATGAAAAACTGTTTTTT.